Shown below are 15 T cell receptor beta chains from a single sample sequenced in a study of T-cell memory formation after mild COVID-19. MiXCR, applied by TCRdb to the 5' RACE reads, yields one record per CDR3 protein. The table includes fewer than 400,000 distinct CDR3 sequences, 10% to 15% detected once. Specimen: PBMCs or a T cell subset sorted from them (not recorded which). The receptors here all came from a man aged 18-30 years who had mild COVID-19 (a few samples of this study predate the infection). Cell type and time point are not known.

This chain links TRBV6-6 with TRBJ1-4; 7 bases are a match to TRBD1. This CDR3 contains 15 residues. Germline V gene sequence: CDR1 MNHNY, CDR2 SVGAGI (reference sequence). J was trimmed by 7 bases and V by 2 bases; bases with no gene match: 7. Here the CDR3 DNA reads TGTGCCAGCAGTTACAGAGGACAGGAAATTGAAAAACTGTTTTTT. It encodes CASSYRGQEIEKLFF.

This rearrangement joins TRBV3-1 to TRBJ2-5, with D perhaps given as TRBD1 or TRBD2 (5 bases each). This CDR3 spans 14 amino acids. V lost 5 bases and J 2 bases, leaving 12 bases between the germline ends. CDR1 is LGHDT, CDR2 YNNKEL, per germline (reference sequence). Here the CDR3 reads CASSSLWGQETQYF. As DNA, the CDR3 is TGTGCCAGCAGCTCCCTTTGGGGGCAAGAGACCCAGTACTTC.

This clonotype was seen a handful of times. The rearrangement joins TRBV2 to TRBJ1-3, with D maybe TRBD1 (5 bases). The V and J ends lost 6 bases and 4 bases respectively, with 7 bases between them. Germline CDR1 reads SNHLY; CDR2 reads FYNNEI. The CDR3 has 12 residues. The CDR3 region has the DNA TGTGCCAGCAGGACAGACGGAAACACCATATATTTT. Translation: CASRTDGNTIYF.

The CDR3 protein is CSGGLAGADTQYF. DNA for the CDR3: TGCAGTGGGGGACTAGCGGGGGCAGATACGCAGTATTTT. The chain links TRBV20-1 to TRBJ2-3; 14 bases fit TRBD2. The CDR3 sequence is 13 residues long. Trimming removed 7 bases from V and 4 bases from J; junction bases left unmatched: 1. The germline CDR1 and CDR2 sequences are DFQATT and SNEGSKA (reference sequence).

This chain connects TRBV27 to TRBJ1-6; D is perhaps TRBD1 (5 bases). CDR3 length: 13 amino acids. V lost 5 bases to trimming and J lost 8 bases, with 10 bases between them. Germline V lookup: CDR1 MNHEY, CDR2 SMNVEV (reference sequence). This CDR3 reads CASSMRGDSPLHF. The CDR3 DNA follows: TGTGCCAGCAGTATGCGAGGGGATTCACCCCTCCACTTT.

This clonotype came up a few times. The chain combines TRBV12-3 or TRBV12-4 with TRBJ1-2; 9 bases are a match to TRBD1. V trimming: 6 bases; J trimming: 7 bases; junction bases outside the gene matches: 9. The CDR3 totals 14 residues. As DNA, the CDR3 is TGTGCCAGCAGGGAACCGGGACAGGGACCTGGCTACACCTTC. Protein: CASREPGQGPGYTF.

The V gene is TRBV14, the J gene TRBJ1-4; a weak D match, TRBD1 (5 bases). V was clipped by 7 bases and J by 8 bases, with 14 bases between them. The CDR3 runs 13 residues. Looked up from germline, CDR1 is SGHDN and CDR2 is FVKESK. The chain's CDR3 is CASKSGAGEKLFF. The CDR3 DNA follows: TGTGCCAGCAAGTCCGGGGCGGGGGAAAAACTGTTTTTT.

The rearrangement links TRBV5-1 to TRBJ1-1, with 8 nucleotides matching TRBD1. The ends lost 2 bases at V and 1 base at J; junction bases unmatched: 10. This CDR3 has 17 residues. From germline, CDR1 is SGHRS and CDR2 YFSETQ. The CDR3 DNA sequence: TGCGCCAGCAGCTTTGGACAGGGAGGCACTTGGAACACTGAAGCTTTCTTT. As protein: CASSFGQGGTWNTEAFF.

Only a few counts were recorded for this clonotype. CDR3 coding DNA: TGTGCCACCAGTGACCGCGGGACAAACACTAACTATGGCTACACCTTC. This translates into CATSDRGTNTNYGYTF. V and J are TRBV24-1 and TRBJ1-2; TRBD1 might be the D (6 bases). V was clipped by 4 bases and J by 0 bases, with 14 bases between them. The CDR3 loop spans 16 amino acids. The germline V gene has CDR1 KGHDR and CDR2 SFDVKD.

This chain uses TRBV19 with TRBJ1-1, with no clear D. The CDR3 length is 15 residues. Between the trimmed V and J ends, which lost 2 bases and 1 base, there was a span of 11 bases. In germline, CDR1 is LNHDA, CDR2 SQIVND (reference sequence). CDR3 bases: TGTGCCAGTAGTATAATCGAACGGAAGAACACTGAAGCTTTCTTT. This gives the protein CASSIIERKNTEAFF. The full variable domain, with the rest looked up from reference TRBV19 and TRBJ1-1, is DGGITQSPKYLFRKEGQNVTLSCEQNLNHDAMYWYRQDPGQGLRLIYYSQIVNDFQKGDIAEGYSVSREKKESFPLTVTSAQKNPTAFYLCASSIIERKNTEAFFGQGTRLTVV.

This clonotype was detected a few times. This sequence joins TRBV5-1 and TRBJ2-7; 10 positions agree with TRBD1. Germline values: CDR1 SGHRS, CDR2 YFSETQ. J was trimmed by 2 bases and V by 5 bases; bases with no gene match: 4. The CDR3 totals 14 residues. The CDR3 region has the DNA TGCGCCAGCAGTTCCGGGACAGGGGCCTACGAGCAGTACGTC. Translation: CASSSGTGAYEQYV.

This clonotype was picked up a small number of times. V usage is TRBV7-2 and J usage is TRBJ1-4; TRBD1 agrees at 7 bases. V was pared by 5 bases and J by 5 bases, with 2 bases of the junction left unmatched. CDR3 length: 13 residues. Germline V lookup: CDR1 SGHTA, CDR2 FQGNSA. The CDR3: CASSQGVNEKLFF. DNA for the CDR3: TGTGCCAGCAGCCAGGGGGTGAATGAAAAACTGTTTTTT. The full variable domain, rest sourced from reference TRBV7-2 and TRBJ1-4, is GAGVSQSPSNKVTEKGKDVELRCDPISGHTALYWYRQSLGQGLEFLIYFQGNSAPDKSGLPSDRFSAERTGGSVSTLTIQRTQQEDSAVYLCASSQGVNEKLFFGSGTQLSVL.

This rearrangement joins TRBV6-6 to TRBJ1-2; maybe TRBD1 (5 bases). Trimming pared 2 bases from V and 7 bases from J, leaving 14 bases between. The CDR3 extends over 14 amino acids. Germline V lookup: CDR1 MNHNY, CDR2 SVGAGI (reference sequence). Here the CDR3 reads CASSYVQGVTGYTF. Written as DNA, the CDR3 is TGTGCCAGCAGTTACGTTCAGGGAGTTACTGGCTACACCTTC.

This clonotype was seen ten or more times. The V gene is TRBV5-1, the J gene TRBJ2-1, with a weak D call TRBD1 (5 bases). The germline V gene has CDR1 SGHRS and CDR2 YFSETQ. The CDR3 sequence is 12 residues long. The ends were cut back, 3 bases at V and 7 bases at J, with 8 bases in the middle. In DNA form, the CDR3 reads TGCGCCAGCAGCTGGGGCTCTAATGAGCAGTTCTTC. It codes for CASSWGSNEQFF.

In its sample, this clonotype was seen many times. The chain has TRBV18 and TRBJ2-1; D ambiguous. The V end was cut by 0 bases, the J end by 6 bases, with 6 bases between. The CDR3 covers 13 residues. Germline loops: CDR1 KGHSH, CDR2 LQKENI. CDR3 bases: TGTGCCAGCTCACCACCGGGTGGCAATGAGCAGTTCTTC. Translating gives CASSPPGGNEQFF.